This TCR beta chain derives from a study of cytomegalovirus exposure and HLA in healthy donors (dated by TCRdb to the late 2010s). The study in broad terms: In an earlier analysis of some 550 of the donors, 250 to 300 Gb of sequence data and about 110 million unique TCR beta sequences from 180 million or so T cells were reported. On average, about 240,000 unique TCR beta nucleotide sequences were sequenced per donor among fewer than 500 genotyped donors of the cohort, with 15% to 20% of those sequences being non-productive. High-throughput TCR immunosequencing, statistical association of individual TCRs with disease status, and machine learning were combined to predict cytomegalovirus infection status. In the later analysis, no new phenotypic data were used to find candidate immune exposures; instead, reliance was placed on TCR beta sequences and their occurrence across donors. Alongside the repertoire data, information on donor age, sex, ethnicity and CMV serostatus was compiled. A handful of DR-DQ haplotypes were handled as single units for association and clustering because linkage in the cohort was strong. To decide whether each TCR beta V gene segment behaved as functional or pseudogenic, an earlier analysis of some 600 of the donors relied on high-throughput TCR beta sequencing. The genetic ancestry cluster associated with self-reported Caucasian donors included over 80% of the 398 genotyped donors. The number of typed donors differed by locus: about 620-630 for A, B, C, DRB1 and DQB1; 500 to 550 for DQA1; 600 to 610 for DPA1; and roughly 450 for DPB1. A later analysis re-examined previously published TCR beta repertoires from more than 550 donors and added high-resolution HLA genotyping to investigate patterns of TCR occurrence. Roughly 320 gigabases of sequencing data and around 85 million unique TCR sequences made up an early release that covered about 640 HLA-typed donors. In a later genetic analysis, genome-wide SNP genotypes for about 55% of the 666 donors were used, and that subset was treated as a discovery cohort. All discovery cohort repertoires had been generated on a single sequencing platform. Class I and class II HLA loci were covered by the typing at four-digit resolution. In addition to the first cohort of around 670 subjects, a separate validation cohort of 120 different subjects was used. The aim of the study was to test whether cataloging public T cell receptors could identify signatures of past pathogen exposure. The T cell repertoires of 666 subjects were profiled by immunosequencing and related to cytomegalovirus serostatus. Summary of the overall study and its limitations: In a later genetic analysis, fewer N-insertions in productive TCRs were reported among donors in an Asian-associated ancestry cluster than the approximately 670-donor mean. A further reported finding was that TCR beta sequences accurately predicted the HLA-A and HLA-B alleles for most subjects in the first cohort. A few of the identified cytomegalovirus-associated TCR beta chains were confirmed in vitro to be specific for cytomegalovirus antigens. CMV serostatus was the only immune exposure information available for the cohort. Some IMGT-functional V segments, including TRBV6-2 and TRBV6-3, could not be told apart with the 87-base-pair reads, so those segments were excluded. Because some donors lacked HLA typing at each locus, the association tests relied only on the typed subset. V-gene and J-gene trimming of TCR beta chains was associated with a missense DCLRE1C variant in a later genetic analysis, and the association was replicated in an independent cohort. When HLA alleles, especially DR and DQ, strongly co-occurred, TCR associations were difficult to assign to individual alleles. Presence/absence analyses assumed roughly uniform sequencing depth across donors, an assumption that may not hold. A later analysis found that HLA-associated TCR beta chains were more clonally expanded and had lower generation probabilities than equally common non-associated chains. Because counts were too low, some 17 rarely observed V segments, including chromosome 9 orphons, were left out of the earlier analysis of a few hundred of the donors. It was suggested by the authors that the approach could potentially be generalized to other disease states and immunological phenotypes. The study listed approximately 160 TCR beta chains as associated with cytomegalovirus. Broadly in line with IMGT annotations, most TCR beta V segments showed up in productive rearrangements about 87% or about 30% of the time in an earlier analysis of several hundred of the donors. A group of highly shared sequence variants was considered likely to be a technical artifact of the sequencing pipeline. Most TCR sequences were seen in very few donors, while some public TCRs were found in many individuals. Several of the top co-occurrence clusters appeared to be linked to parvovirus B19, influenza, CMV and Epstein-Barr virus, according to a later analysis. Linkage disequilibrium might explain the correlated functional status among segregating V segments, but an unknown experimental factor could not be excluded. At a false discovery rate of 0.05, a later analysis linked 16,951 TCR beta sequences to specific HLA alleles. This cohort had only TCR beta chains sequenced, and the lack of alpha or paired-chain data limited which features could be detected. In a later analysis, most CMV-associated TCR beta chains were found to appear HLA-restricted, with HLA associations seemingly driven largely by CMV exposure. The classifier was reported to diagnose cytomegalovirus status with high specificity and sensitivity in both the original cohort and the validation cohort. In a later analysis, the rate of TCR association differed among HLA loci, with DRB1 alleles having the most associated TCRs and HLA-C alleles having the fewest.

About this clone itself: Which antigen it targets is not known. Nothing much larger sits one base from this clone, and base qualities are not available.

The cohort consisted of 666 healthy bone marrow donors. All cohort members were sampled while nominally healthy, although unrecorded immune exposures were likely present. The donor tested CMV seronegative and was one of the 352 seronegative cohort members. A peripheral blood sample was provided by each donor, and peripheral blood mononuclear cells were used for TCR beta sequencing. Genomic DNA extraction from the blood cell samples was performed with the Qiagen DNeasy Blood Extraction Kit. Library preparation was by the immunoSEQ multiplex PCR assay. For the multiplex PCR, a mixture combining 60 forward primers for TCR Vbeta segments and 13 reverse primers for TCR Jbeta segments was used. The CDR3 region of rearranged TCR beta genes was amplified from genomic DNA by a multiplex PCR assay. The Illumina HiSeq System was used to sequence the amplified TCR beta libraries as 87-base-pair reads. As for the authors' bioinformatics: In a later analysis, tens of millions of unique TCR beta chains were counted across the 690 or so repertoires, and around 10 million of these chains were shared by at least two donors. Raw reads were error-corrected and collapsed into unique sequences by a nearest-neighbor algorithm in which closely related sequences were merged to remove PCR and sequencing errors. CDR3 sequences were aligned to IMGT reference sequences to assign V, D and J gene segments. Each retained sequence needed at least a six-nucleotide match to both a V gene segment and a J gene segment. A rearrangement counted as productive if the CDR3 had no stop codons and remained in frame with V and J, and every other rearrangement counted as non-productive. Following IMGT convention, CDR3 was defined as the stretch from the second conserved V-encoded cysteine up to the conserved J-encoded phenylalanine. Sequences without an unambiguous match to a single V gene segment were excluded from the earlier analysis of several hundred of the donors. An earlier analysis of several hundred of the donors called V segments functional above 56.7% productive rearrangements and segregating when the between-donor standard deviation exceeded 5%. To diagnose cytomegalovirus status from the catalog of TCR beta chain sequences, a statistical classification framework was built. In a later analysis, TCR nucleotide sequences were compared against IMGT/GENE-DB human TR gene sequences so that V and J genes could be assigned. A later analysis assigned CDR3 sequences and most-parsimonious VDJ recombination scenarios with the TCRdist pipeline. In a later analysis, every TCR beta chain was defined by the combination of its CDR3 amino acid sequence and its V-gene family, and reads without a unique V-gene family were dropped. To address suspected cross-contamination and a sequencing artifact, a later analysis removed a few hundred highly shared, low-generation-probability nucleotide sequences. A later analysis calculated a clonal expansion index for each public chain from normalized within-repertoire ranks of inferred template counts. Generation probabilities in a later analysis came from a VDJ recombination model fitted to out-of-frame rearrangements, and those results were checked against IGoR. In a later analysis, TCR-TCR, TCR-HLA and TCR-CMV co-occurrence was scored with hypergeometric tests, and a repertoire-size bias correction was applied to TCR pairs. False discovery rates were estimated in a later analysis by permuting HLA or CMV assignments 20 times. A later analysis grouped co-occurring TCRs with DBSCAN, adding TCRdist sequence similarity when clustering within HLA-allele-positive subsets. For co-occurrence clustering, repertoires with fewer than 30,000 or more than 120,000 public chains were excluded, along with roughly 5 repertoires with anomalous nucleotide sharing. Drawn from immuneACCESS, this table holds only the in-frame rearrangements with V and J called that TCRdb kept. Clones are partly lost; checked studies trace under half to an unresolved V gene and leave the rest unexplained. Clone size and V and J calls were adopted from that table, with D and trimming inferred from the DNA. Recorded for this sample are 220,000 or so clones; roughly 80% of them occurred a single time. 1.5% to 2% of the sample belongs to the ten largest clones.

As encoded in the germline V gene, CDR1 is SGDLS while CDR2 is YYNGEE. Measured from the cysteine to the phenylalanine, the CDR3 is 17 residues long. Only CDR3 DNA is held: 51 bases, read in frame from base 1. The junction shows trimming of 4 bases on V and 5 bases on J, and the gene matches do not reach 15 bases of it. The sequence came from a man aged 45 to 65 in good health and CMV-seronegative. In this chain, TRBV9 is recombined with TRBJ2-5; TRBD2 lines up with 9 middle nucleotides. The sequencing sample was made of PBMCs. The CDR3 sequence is CASSPRRNSGRGETQYF. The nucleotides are TGTGCCAGCAGCCCACGAAGGAATAGCGGGAGAGGGGAGACCCAGTACTTC.